The next 12 T cell receptor beta chains were all read from a single sample in a study of T cells in women clearing cervical HPV infection. Here immunoSEQ multiplex PCR was the method, and the copy in TCRdb shows in-frame clones only, minus some. Its listing shows some 30,000 clones. The specimen was blood buffy coat. These receptor sequences come from a woman aged 18-70 years with a cervical HPV16 infection that either progressed to CIN3+ or cleared (not recorded which).

As concerns this clone: The missing CDR3 end, 3 residues past where the read stops, is filled in from the germline J gene. The V call is TRBV18, the J call TRBJ1-2, with D perhaps TRBD1 (5 bases). This CDR3 region has 15 residues. Per germline, CDR1 KGHSH and CDR2 LQKENI. The V end was cut by 8 bases, the J end by 0 bases, with 16 bases between. CDR3 sequence: CASTDSLVPNYGYTF. CDR3 bases read: TGTGCCAGCACTGACAGTTTAGTACCTAACTATGGC.

In regard to this clone: The missing CDR3 end, 3 residues past where the read stops, is filled in from the germline J gene. V is TRBV30 and J is TRBJ1-4; D possibly corresponds to TRBD1 (6 bases). CDR1 and CDR2 (germline): GTSNPN, SVGIG (reference sequence). This CDR3 region has 15 residues. CDR3 DNA, as far as it was read: TGTGCCTGGAGTCCCGGGACACATGGGGGATCACCA. It codes for CAWSPGTHGGSP. The entire CDR3 protein reads CAWSPGTHGGSPLFF.

Notes on this clone: The read stops 3 residues short of the end of the CDR3; the missing end is completed from the germline J gene. The chain couples TRBV18 to TRBJ2-1; 8 nucleotides line up with TRBD1. Germline V gene sequence: CDR1 KGHSH, CDR2 LQKENI. V dropped 6 bases and J dropped 7; count of bases not matched to a gene: 11. The CDR3 has 15 residues. The CDR3 DNA, read in part, is TGTGCCAGCTCCCCTTTATCCCAGGGGGCGAATGAG. Translated, it gives CASSPLSQGANE. The complete CDR3 sequence is CASSPLSQGANEQFF. The full variable domain, its missing parts supplied by reference TRBV18 and TRBJ2-1, is NAGVMQNPRHLVRRRGQEARLRCSPMKGHSHVYWYRQLPEEGLKFMVYLQKENIIDESGMPKERFSAEFPKEGPSILRIQQVVRGDSAAYFCASSPLSQGANEQFFGPGTRLTVL.

CDR3 DNA, as far as it was read: TGCAGCGTTCACGAGCCTTCTAGCGGGAGGTTGGCCTACAATGAG. Protein: CSVHEPSSGRLAYNE. The CDR3 in its entirety is CSVHEPSSGRLAYNEQFF. The chain uses TRBV29-1 and TRBJ2-1; 11 bases are shared with TRBD2. The sequence runs out 3 residues before the end of the CDR3; the remainder is reconstructed from the germline J gene. CDR1 and CDR2 from the germline V gene are SQVTM and ANQGSEA. This CDR3 is 18 amino acids long. Trimming removed 5 bases from V and 2 bases from J; junction bases left unmatched: 14.

As for this clone: Read data end 3 residues before the CDR3 end; the end is taken from the germline J gene. The chain combines TRBV7-9 with TRBJ1-4; maybe TRBD1 (6 bases). Germline V CDR1 and CDR2: SEHNR, FQNEAQ (reference sequence). This CDR3 has 15 residues. Incomplete CDR3 DNA: TGTGCCAGCAGTCGTGGGGCAGGGGAGGCTTCACCA. This sequence encodes CASSRGAGEASP. The complete CDR3 sequence is CASSRGAGEASPLFF.

As concerns this clone: The read ends 3 residues before the CDR3 terminus; that terminus is restored from the germline J gene. The chain couples TRBV20-1 to TRBJ2-5, with D perhaps TRBD1 (6 bases). V was cut by 3 bases and J by 5 bases, with 13 bases left in between. This CDR3 contains 13 residues. CDR1 DFQATT and CDR2 SNEGSKA come from the germline V gene (reference sequence). The CDR3 here is CSARGAGYETQYF. The sequenced part of the CDR3 DNA is TGCAGTGCTAGGGGGGCCGGATATGAGACC.

A note on this clone: The CDR3 end is not reached by the read, which stops 3 residues before it; the germline J gene fills it in. The V call is TRBV11-2, the J call TRBJ1-2; a weak D match, TRBD1 (6 bases). The CDR3 covers 15 residues. Per the germline V gene, CDR1 is SGHAT and CDR2 is FQNNGV. The CDR3 DNA, read in part, is TGTGCCAGCAGCGCAGGACTAGCGGGGGCATACGAC. The encoded protein is CASSAGLAGAYD. The CDR3 in full is CASSAGLAGAYDYTF.

As for this clone: Read sequence stops 3 residues before the CDR3 end, and the germline J gene provides the missing end. The V call is TRBV30, the J call TRBJ2-6; 8 bases line up with TRBD1. The CDR3 contains 17 residues. Germline trimming cut 5 bases from V and 0 bases from J; bases unmatched to any gene: 9. The germline gives CDR1 GTSNPN, CDR2 SVGIG (reference sequence). CDR3 loop: CAWRQTGVYSGANVLTF. The CDR3 DNA, read in part, is TGTGCCTGGCGCCAGACAGGGGTATACTCTGGGGCCAACGTC.

With regard to this clone: The read halts 3 residues ahead of the CDR3 end, with the missing end drawn from the germline J gene. J is TRBJ2-5 and V is TRBV30; 11 bases align to TRBD2. In germline, CDR1 is GTSNPN, CDR2 SVGIG (reference sequence). The length of the CDR3 is 15 residues. Losses at the gene ends were 2 bases for V and 2 bases for J; bases not matched to a gene: 4. The sequenced part of the CDR3 DNA is TGTGCCTGGAGTTTAGCGGGAGGGGCTCAAGAGACC. Translation: CAWSLAGGAQET. The complete CDR3 protein is CAWSLAGGAQETQYF.

The chain's CDR3 is CASSDRTFYEQYF. The sequenced part of the CDR3 DNA is TGTGCCAGCAGCGATCGGACATTTTACGAG. The rearrangement uses TRBV7-9 and TRBJ2-7, with D possibly matching TRBD1 (5 bases). The read finishes 3 residues shy of the CDR3 end, and the germline J gene is used to complete it. Per the germline V gene, CDR1 is SEHNR and CDR2 is FQNEAQ (reference sequence). This CDR3 is built from 13 residues. Trimming shortened V by 5 bases and J by 4 bases, and 12 bases separated the two germline ends.

The CDR3 bases that were read are TGTGCCAGCAGCCCCACAGGAGGTAACTATGGC. This encodes CASSPTGGNYG. The entire CDR3 protein is CASSPTGGNYGYTF. The chain carries TRBV7-2 and TRBJ1-2; D is possibly TRBD1 (5 bases). The read halts 3 residues ahead of the CDR3 end, with the missing end drawn from the germline J gene. CDR3 length: 14 residues. Trimming shortened V by 5 bases and J by 1 base, and 11 bases separated the two germline ends. Germline V gene sequence: CDR1 SGHTA, CDR2 FQGNSA.

Turning to this clone: The CDR3 extends 3 residues past the end of the read, so its final part is completed from the germline J gene. This chain connects TRBV5-1 to TRBJ1-3; 7 bases are a match to TRBD1. This CDR3 comprises 15 residues. Trimming cost V 2 bases and J 2 bases; bases outside gene matches: 4. The germline V gene has CDR1 SGHRS and CDR2 YFSETQ. The sequenced part of the CDR3 DNA is TGCGCCAGCAGCTTCGAGGGGGCGACTGGAAACACC. It translates to CASSFEGATGNT. The complete CDR3 protein is CASSFEGATGNTIYF.